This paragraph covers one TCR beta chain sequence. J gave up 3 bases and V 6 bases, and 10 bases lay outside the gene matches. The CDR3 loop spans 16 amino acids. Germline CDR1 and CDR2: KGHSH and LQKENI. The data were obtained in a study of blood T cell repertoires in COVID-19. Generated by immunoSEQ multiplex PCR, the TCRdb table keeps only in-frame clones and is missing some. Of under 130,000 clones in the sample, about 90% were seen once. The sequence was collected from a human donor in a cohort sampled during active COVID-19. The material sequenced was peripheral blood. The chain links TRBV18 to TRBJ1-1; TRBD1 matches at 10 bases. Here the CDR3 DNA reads TGTGCCAGCTCGGCTAGAGACAGGGGGCGGGACACTGAAGCTTTCTTT. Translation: CASSARDRGRDTEAFF.